This entry concerns a single T cell receptor (beta chain). This specimen comes from a study of blood T cell repertoires in COVID-19. The CDR3 consists of 15 residues. CDR1 SGHNT and CDR2 YYREEE come from the germline V gene (reference sequence). V lost 4 bases to trimming and J lost 2 bases, with 14 bases between them. Original data processing: Counts of nucleated cells, estimated from reference gene primer amplification, were obtained. TCRdb's copy holds only in-frame clones and misses some; the assay was immunoSEQ multiplex PCR. V, J and clone size reflect that table, while D and trimming were determined from the DNA. The table has around 390,000 clones, about 86% seen once. Participant reports of clinical history set cohort assignment. Two consecutive negative NP/OP PCR tests, clearance, or resolved symptoms defined Cohort 3 recovery.

The chain is built from TRBV5-4 and TRBJ2-3; D ambiguous. The sequenced material came from PBMCs or T cells enriched from blood (not recorded which). The clonotype was recovered from a woman between 45 and 65 years old who had recovered from COVID-19. Here the CDR3 reads CASSGPGSSTDTQYF. CDR3 nucleotide sequence: TGTGCCAGCAGCGGTCCCGGGTCCTCCACAGATACGCAGTATTTT.